This is a list of T cell receptor beta chains from one sample in a study of blood T cell repertoires in COVID-19. Assay used: immunoSEQ multiplex PCR; TCRdb lists only in-frame clones, some missing. The data contain about 94,000 clones, about 80% of them singletons. What was sequenced was peripheral blood. These receptors all stem from a human donor in a cohort sampled during active COVID-19. Each CDR3 is given with its conserved first and last residue. D genes are given only for firm matches. Clone size is given for some rows only: seen once, a few or many times, or a class if the clone is expanded.

V,size,D,J,DNA,CDR3
TRBV6-1,NA,NA,TRBJ1-5,TGTGCCAGCAGTGAAAAACCTAGATCGCCGAATCAGCCCCAGCATTTT,CASSEKPRSPNQPQHF
TRBV6-6,NA,TRBD2,TRBJ2-7,TGTGCCAGCAGTCCCACCGGGACTAGGTCTGCCTACGAGCAGTACTTC,CASSPTGTRSAYEQYF
TRBV10-1,few,NA,TRBJ2-7,TGCGCCAGCAGTCCCTCCCTCAGGGCAGGGATCTACGAGCAGTACTTC,CASSPSLRAGIYEQYF
TRBV28,few,NA,TRBJ1-6,TGTGCCAGCAGGCCGGGACAATCGACTTATTCACCCCTCCACTTT,CASRPGQSTYSPLHF
TRBV6-6,few,TRBD1,TRBJ2-4,TGTGCCAGCAGTCGAAGACAGGGCCTAGCCAAAAACATTCAGTACTTC,CASSRRQGLAKNIQYF
TRBV27,few,NA,TRBJ2-2,TGTGCCAGCAGTCCGACTCCCGCCCGGGAGCTGTTTTTT,CASSPTPARELFF
TRBV7-6,NA,NA,TRBJ2-3,TGTGCCAGCAGTCTGCGCTCTAGCACAGATACGCAGTATTTT,CASSLRSSTDTQYF
TRBV28,NA,NA,TRBJ2-7,TGTGCCAGCAGTTCCTTCGGGGGAGGCCCTCCTAAGGGGGAGCAGTACTTC,CASSSFGGGPPKGEQYF
TRBV18,NA,TRBD2,TRBJ2-7,TGTGCCAGCTCACCAAGCGGTAGCGGGAGGTACGAGCAGTACTTC,CASSPSGSGRYEQYF
TRBV7-9,NA,TRBD1,TRBJ1-1,TGTGCCAGCAGCCTATCCGGGACAGCCGAAGCTTTCTTT,CASSLSGTAEAFF
TRBV11-2,NA,TRBD2,TRBJ2-1,TGTGCCAGCAGCTTTCGGGGGACTAGCGGGTCCCCCTCCTACAATGAGCAGTTCTTC,CASSFRGTSGSPSYNEQFF
TRBV5-1,NA,NA,TRBJ2-3,TGCGCCAGCAGCCCGGGTATCACCACAGATACGCAGTATTTT,CASSPGITTDTQYF
TRBV5-1,NA,TRBD2,TRBJ2-3,TGCGCCAGCAGAGGGGGACTAGCGAAACAAGATACGCAGTATTTT,CASRGGLAKQDTQYF
TRBV29-1,NA,TRBD1,TRBJ2-7,TGCAGCGGTGGGACAGGGGTCAACTACGAGCAGTACTTC,CSGGTGVNYEQYF
TRBV5-1,NA,TRBD2,TRBJ2-7,TGCGCCAGCAGCTTGGGGACTAGCGGGAGGGCCGCCTACGAGCAGTACTTC,CASSLGTSGRAAYEQYF
TRBV5-1,few,NA,TRBJ2-5,TGCGCCAGCAGCCCCACAGGGTCCCCCGAGACCCAGTACTTC,CASSPTGSPETQYF
TRBV4-1,NA,TRBD2,TRBJ2-7,TGCGCCAGCAGCCAAGGATTAGCGGGAGGTACCTACGAGCAGTACTTC,CASSQGLAGGTYEQYF
TRBV19,NA,NA,TRBJ1-2,TGTGCCAGTACCTTAGCCCCCGGAGGAAGTGGCTACACCTTC,CASTLAPGGSGYTF
TRBV4-2,NA,NA,TRBJ1-6,TGTGCCAGCAGCCCGGACAGATCTACTACGAATTCACCCCTCCACTTT,CASSPDRSTTNSPLHF
TRBV11-3,once,NA,TRBJ2-7,TGTGCCAGCAGCCGACAGTTAGAAAGCGAGCAGTACTTC,CASSRQLESEQYF
TRBV6-4,NA,TRBD1,TRBJ1-1,TGTGCCAGATCATACGGAGCCCGGGACAGGGGTGGTGAAGCTTTCTTT,CARSYGARDRGGEAFF
TRBV19,NA,NA,TRBJ2-1,TGTGCCAGCACCCCCCGGAGCTTCCACAATGAGCAGTTCTTC,CASTPRSFHNEQFF
TRBV5-1,NA,NA,TRBJ1-2,TGCGCCAGCAGCTTGTCCGAACAGTATGGCTACACCTTC,CASSLSEQYGYTF
TRBV28,once,NA,TRBJ1-2,TGTGCCAGCACCACGATTCGAGCTAACTATGGCTACACCTTC,CASTTIRANYGYTF
TRBV5-6,NA,NA,TRBJ1-1,TGTGCCAGCAGGTGGCAGGGCCCGAACATTGAAGCTTTCTTT,CASRWQGPNIEAFF
TRBV28,once,NA,TRBJ2-6,TGTGCCAGCCGGACAGCGTCCTCTGGGGCCAACGTCCTGACTTTC,CASRTASSGANVLTF
TRBV5-1,NA,NA,TRBJ2-3,TGCGCCAGCAGCTGGAGGGGAGGCGGGAGCACAGATACGCAGTATTTT,CASSWRGGGSTDTQYF
TRBV9,NA,NA,TRBJ1-1,TGTGCCAGCAGCCCACGTGCGGGGCGCCGAAATGAAGCTTTCTTT,CASSPRAGRRNEAFF
TRBV6-6,NA,NA,TRBJ2-2,TGTGCCAGCAGGAGCGGCGGGGAGCTGTTTTTT,CASRSGGELFF
TRBV29-1,once,NA,TRBJ1-4,TGCAGCGTTGCCACAGACACTGTAAATGAAAAACTGTTTTTT,CSVATDTVNEKLFF
TRBV6-5,once,TRBD1,TRBJ1-2,TGTGCCAGCGGGCGGACAGGAGGAGGCTACACCTTC,CASGRTGGGYTF
TRBV12-2,NA,NA,TRBJ1-5,TGTGCAAGTCGCTTAGTCCATACGGGGGTGGGGCAGCCCCAGCATTTT,CASRLVHTGVGQPQHF